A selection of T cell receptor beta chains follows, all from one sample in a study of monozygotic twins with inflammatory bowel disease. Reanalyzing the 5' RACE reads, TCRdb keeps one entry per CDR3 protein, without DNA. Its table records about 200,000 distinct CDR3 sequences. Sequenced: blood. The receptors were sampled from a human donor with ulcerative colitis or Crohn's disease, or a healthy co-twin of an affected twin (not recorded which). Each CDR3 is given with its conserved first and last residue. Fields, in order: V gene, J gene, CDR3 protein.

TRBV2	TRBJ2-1	CASKVLVGNEQFF
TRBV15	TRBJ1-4	CATSTVQGEKLFF
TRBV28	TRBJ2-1	CASSRSTNNEQFF
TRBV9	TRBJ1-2	CASSVWDNYGYTF
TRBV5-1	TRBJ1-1	CASSLGQRNTEAFF
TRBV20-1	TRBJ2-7	CSATSSSGADEQYF
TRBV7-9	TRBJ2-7	CASSPPGGAYEQYF
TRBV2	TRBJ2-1	CASNRVRNEQFF
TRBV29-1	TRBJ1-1	CSVEVSAGGTEAFF
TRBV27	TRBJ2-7	CASSPYHTDKQYF
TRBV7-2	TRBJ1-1	CASSFPDEAFF
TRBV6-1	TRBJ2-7	CASIHRGGNYEQYF
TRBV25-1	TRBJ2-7	CASSEYGYTGLGQYF
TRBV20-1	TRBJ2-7	CSARGLADFYEQYF
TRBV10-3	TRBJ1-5	CAISGGDQPQHF
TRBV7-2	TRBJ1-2	CASSQTGEGRYGYTF
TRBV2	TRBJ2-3	CASRRLAAREDTQYF
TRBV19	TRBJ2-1	CASSIPGTPYNEQFF
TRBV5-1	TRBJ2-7	CASSYSAGGIYEQYF
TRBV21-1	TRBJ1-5	CASTPRRSGPQHF
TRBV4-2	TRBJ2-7	CASSQPTGVSYEQYF
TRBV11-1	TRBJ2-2	CASSLFRGAGELFF